A selection of T cell receptor beta chains follows, all from one sample in a study of cytomegalovirus exposure and HLA in healthy donors. Repertoires were generated with immunoSEQ multiplex PCR, while TCRdb's copy carries only in-frame clones and drops some. The listing contains some 130,000 clones. Sequencing input: PBMCs. These receptors were collected from a woman aged 60-70 years in good health and CMV-seronegative. CDR3s include the opening cysteine and the closing phenylalanine or tryptophan. The D gene is left open where the match is weak.

>TRBJ2-7|TRBD2|TRBV5-1
CASSPGTSGYEQYF
TGCGCCAGCAGCCCTGGGACTAGCGGGTACGAGCAGTACTTC
>TRBJ2-3|.|TRBV2
CASSEAVLTDTQYF
TGTGCCAGCAGTGAAGCCGTTTTAACAGATACGCAGTATTTT
>TRBJ1-1|.|TRBV15
CATRRTETTEAFF
TGTGCCACCAGGAGGACAGAAACCACTGAAGCTTTCTTT
>TRBJ1-4|TRBD1|TRBV7-2
CASSMDRAREKLFF
TGTGCCAGCAGCATGGACAGGGCTCGCGAAAAACTGTTTTTT
>TRBJ2-7|TRBD1|TRBV19
CASSIGTGVHEQYF
TGTGCCAGTAGTATCGGGACAGGGGTACACGAGCAGTACTTC
>TRBJ1-5|TRBD1|TRBV7-6
CASSLNPGQNEQPQHF
TGTGCCAGCAGCTTAAATCCGGGACAGAATGAACAGCCCCAGCATTTT
>TRBJ1-1|.|TRBV5-5
CASSLMGQVNTEAFF
TGTGCCAGCAGCTTGATGGGGCAGGTCAACACTGAAGCTTTCTTT
>TRBJ2-2|TRBD2|TRBV10-3
CATKPGLAGGTNTGELFF
TGTGCCACCAAGCCGGGGCTAGCGGGAGGGACGAACACCGGGGAGCTGTTTTTT
>TRBJ1-1|.|TRBV2
CASSTRAEAFF
TGTGCCAGCAGCACACGAGCGGAGGCTTTCTTT
>TRBJ2-7|TRBD2|TRBV5-4
CASSLVSSGTREQYF
TGTGCCAGCAGCTTGGTTTCTAGCGGGACGCGCGAGCAGTACTTC
>TRBJ1-1|.|TRBV30
CAWSVQFAEAFF
TGTGCCTGGAGTGTACAATTCGCTGAAGCTTTCTTT
>TRBJ2-6|TRBD2|TRBV9
CASSASVAGGPLFGANVLTF
TGTGCCAGCAGCGCCTCAGTAGCGGGGGGGCCTCTATTTGGGGCCAACGTCCTGACTTTC
>TRBJ2-7|.|TRBV28
CASSPRRAHSYEQYF
TGTGCCAGCAGTCCGAGGAGGGCCCATTCCTACGAGCAGTACTTC
>TRBJ2-1|.|TRBV2
CASTLVSEQFF
TGTGCCAGCACCCTAGTTTCTGAGCAGTTCTTC
>TRBJ1-5|.|TRBV5-1
CASSLGGIGDQPQHF
TGCGCCAGCAGCTTGGGGGGTATAGGGGATCAGCCCCAGCATTTT
>TRBJ1-5|.|TRBV19
CASSNAQGSNQPQHF
TGTGCCAGTAGTAATGCACAGGGTAGCAATCAGCCCCAGCATTTT
>TRBJ2-3|.|TRBV2
CASSPTGYEFRLDTQYF
TGTGCCAGCAGTCCTACAGGGTATGAGTTCCGTTTGGATACGCAGTATTTT
>TRBJ2-5|.|TRBV9
CASSVGQTRQETQYF
TGTGCCAGCAGCGTAGGACAGACAAGACAAGAGACCCAGTACTTC
>TRBJ2-1|.|TRBV19
CASSLPPSRDEQFF
TGTGCCAGTAGTCTCCCACCCTCCAGGGATGAGCAGTTCTTC
>TRBJ1-6|TRBD1|TRBV27
CASSESQGGSTRTYNSPLHF
TGTGCCAGCAGTGAAAGCCAGGGGGGTAGTACTCGGACCTATAATTCACCCCTCCACTTT
>TRBJ2-5|.|TRBV7-2
CASSLQQGSQYF
TGTGCCAGCAGCTTGCAACAGGGTAGCCAGTACTTC
>TRBJ2-1|TRBD2|TRBV6-5
CASSPLAGGYEQFF
TGTGCCAGCAGTCCCCTAGCGGGAGGGTATGAGCAGTTCTTC
>TRBJ1-2|TRBD1|TRBV4-2
CASSQVTQGANYGYTF
TGTGCCAGCAGCCAAGTAACTCAGGGGGCCAACTATGGCTACACCTTC
>TRBJ2-3|.|TRBV19
CASSEQGRTDTQYF
TGTGCCAGTAGTGAACAGGGCCGCACAGATACGCAGTATTTT
>TRBJ2-3|TRBD2|TRBV10-2
CATSSRGGLAGVETDTQYF
TGCGCCACATCCAGCAGGGGGGGGCTAGCGGGAGTGGAGACAGATACGCAGTATTTT
>TRBJ1-1|.|TRBV7-3
CASSPAAGQNTEAFF
TGTGCCAGCAGCCCCGCGGCAGGGCAAAACACTGAAGCTTTCTTT
>TRBJ1-6|TRBD1|TRBV19
CASSTGTGDASLHF
TGTGCCAGTAGTACCGGGACAGGGGACGCATCCCTCCACTTT
>TRBJ2-3|.|TRBV5-4
CASSLGRGASTDTQYF
TGTGCCAGCAGCTTGGGTCGGGGTGCTAGCACAGATACGCAGTATTTT
>TRBJ1-6|.|TRBV19
CASSPGLAPLHF
TGTGCCAGTAGCCCCGGACTCGCACCCCTCCACTTT
>TRBJ1-1|TRBD1|TRBV11-2
CASSLDPPPAGTDKAFF
TGTGCCAGCAGCTTAGACCCCCCCCCGGCCGGGACAGATAAAGCTTTCTTT
>TRBJ1-2|.|TRBV5-1
CASSLDSSGYTF
TGCGCCAGCAGCTTAGACAGTTCCGGCTACACCTTC
>TRBJ1-1|.|TRBV28
CASRKTGNTEAFF
TGTGCCAGCAGAAAGACAGGGAACACTGAAGCTTTCTTT
>TRBJ1-1|.|TRBV19
CASSIDFWGVRPNTEAFF
TGTGCCAGTAGTATTGACTTTTGGGGGGTTAGGCCGAACACTGAAGCTTTCTTT
>TRBJ1-2|.|TRBV7-3
CASSQQGGYGYTF
TGTGCCAGCAGCCAACAGGGTGGCTATGGCTACACCTTC
>TRBJ1-1|.|TRBV10-3
CAISESTVNTEAFF
TGTGCCATCAGTGAGTCGACTGTGAACACTGAAGCTTTCTTT
>TRBJ2-1|TRBD2|TRBV13
CASSPPPAGVVNEQFF
TGTGCCAGCAGCCCCCCCCCAGCGGGAGTGGTCAATGAGCAGTTCTTC
>TRBJ1-1|.|TRBV18
CASLTSGLSTEAFF
TGTGCCAGCCTCACATCAGGGTTAAGCACTGAAGCTTTCTTT
>TRBJ1-1|.|TRBV5-1
CASSLKANTEAFF
TGCGCCAGCAGCTTGAAAGCGAACACTGAAGCTTTCTTT
>TRBJ1-2|.|TRBV2
CASTSDRPNYGYTF
TGTGCCAGCACCTCCGACAGGCCCAACTATGGCTACACCTTC
>TRBJ1-6|.|TRBV6-4
CASSNRVGNSPLHF
TGTGCCAGCAGCAACAGGGTGGGGAATTCACCCCTCCACTTT
>TRBJ1-2|.|TRBV28
CASSETAIWAYGYTF
TGTGCCAGCAGTGAGACAGCTATTTGGGCCTATGGCTACACCTTC
>TRBJ1-3|.|TRBV28
CASSSPGGAAGNTIYF
TGTGCCAGCAGTTCCCCCGGCGGGGCCGCTGGAAACACCATATATTTT
>TRBJ2-7|.|TRBV6-1
CASSEFGASYEQYF
TGTGCCAGCAGTGAATTTGGGGCCTCCTACGAGCAGTACTTC
>TRBJ1-3|TRBD1|TRBV27
CASRGQGSGNTIYF
TGTGCCAGCAGGGGACAGGGGTCCGGAAACACCATATATTTT
>TRBJ1-4|TRBD1|TRBV7-9
CASSLAEGAGEKLFF
TGTGCCAGCAGCTTAGCTGAGGGGGCAGGTGAAAAACTGTTTTTT
>TRBJ1-5|.|TRBV7-9
CASSFDGQNQPQHF
TGTGCCAGCAGCTTCGACGGACAGAATCAGCCCCAGCATTTT
>TRBJ2-7|.|TRBV27
CASSPKTGVTYEQYF
TGTGCCAGCAGTCCAAAAACGGGAGTTACCTACGAGCAGTACTTC
>TRBJ2-5|.|TRBV14
CASSRTGGAQETQYF
TGTGCCAGCAGCCGGACGGGGGGCGCACAAGAGACCCAGTACTTC